This T cell receptor beta chain was observed in a study of vaccination and CD4 T cells after COVID-19. Overall study context: Post-vaccine sampling followed dose two by a median approximately 70 days (range 14 to 241).

The CDR3 consists of 14 residues. V gave up 5 bases and J gave up 0 bases, with 8 bases separating them. Germline CDR1 is SEHNR and CDR2 is FQNEAQ (reference sequence). Sample treatment: roughly ten-day PBMC culture with coronavirus spike peptide pools or control peptides (ViraFEST assay). For ViraFEST, peptide pools expanded antigen-specific T cells, after which the TCRs were sequenced. Study findings and constraints: Convalescent patients saw a median about 86% of their reactive clones show up only after vaccination. The median number of SARS-CoV-2-reactive clonotypes increased from about 20 to 38, a change that did not reach significance.

Sequenced with the Oncomine TCR Beta short-read assay was DNA taken from cultured CD4+ T cells. Via MiXCR, TCRdb re-called the PCR reads, giving one row per CDR3 protein. Among approximately 9,000 distinct CDR3 sequences listed, about 52% were seen once. In the case of this clonotype: Its antigen remains unidentified.

The rearrangement joins TRBV7-9 to TRBJ1-3, with D uncertain. The clonotype comes from a human donor who had recovered from COVID-19. The sequenced sample consisted of CD4+ T cells from blood, cultured in vitro. The CDR3 region has the DNA TGTGCCAGCAGCCCAGGCATCTCTGGAAACACCATATATTTT. Amino acids: CASSPGISGNTIYF.